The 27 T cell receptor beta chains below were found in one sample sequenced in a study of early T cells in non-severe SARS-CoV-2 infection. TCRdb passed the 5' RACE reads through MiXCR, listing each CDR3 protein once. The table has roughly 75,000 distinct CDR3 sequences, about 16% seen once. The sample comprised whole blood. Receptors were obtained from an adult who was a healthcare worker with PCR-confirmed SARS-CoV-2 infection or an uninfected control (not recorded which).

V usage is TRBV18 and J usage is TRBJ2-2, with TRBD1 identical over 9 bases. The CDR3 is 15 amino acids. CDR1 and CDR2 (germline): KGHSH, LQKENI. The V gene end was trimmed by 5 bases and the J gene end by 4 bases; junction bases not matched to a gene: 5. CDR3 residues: CASSSQDRGTGELFF. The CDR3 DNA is TGTGCCAGCTCATCCCAGGACAGGGGCACCGGGGAGCTGTTTTTT.

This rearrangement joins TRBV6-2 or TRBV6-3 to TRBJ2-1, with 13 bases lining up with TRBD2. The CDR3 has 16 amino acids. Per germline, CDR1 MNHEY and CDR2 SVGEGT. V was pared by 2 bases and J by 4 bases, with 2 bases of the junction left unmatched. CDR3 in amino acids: CASSYRTSGRYNEQFF. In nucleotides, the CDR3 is TGTGCCAGCAGTTACAGGACTAGCGGGAGATACAATGAGCAGTTCTTC.

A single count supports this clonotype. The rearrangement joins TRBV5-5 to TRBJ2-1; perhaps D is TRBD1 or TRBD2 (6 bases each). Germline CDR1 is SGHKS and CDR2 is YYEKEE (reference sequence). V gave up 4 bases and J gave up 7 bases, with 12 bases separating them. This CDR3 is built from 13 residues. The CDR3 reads CASSGGPGNEQFF. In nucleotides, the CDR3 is TGTGCCAGCAGCGGGGGGCCGGGGAATGAGCAGTTCTTC.

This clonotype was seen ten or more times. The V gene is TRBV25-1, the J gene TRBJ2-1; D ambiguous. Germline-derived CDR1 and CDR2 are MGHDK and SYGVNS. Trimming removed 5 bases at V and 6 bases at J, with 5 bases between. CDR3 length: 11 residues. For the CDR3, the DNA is TGTGCCAGCAGTAGAGTCAATGAGCAGTTCTTC. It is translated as CASSRVNEQFF. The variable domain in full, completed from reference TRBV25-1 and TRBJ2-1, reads EADIYQTPRYLVIGTGKKITLECSQTMGHDKMYWYQQDPGMELHLIHYSYGVNSTEKGDLSSESTVSRIRTEHFPLTLESARPSHTSQYLCASSRVNEQFFGPGTRLTVL.

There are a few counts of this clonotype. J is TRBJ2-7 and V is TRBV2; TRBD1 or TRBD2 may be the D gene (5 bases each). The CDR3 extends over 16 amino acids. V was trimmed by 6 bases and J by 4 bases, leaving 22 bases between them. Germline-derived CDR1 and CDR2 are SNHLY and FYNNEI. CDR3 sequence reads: CASSVGFATGPYEQYF. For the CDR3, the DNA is TGTGCCAGCAGCGTGGGATTCGCCACGGGGCCATACGAGCAGTACTTC. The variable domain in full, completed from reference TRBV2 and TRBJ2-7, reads EPEVTQTPSHQVTQMGQEVILRCVPISNHLYFYWYRQILGQKVEFLVSFYNNEISEKSEIFDDQFSVERPDGSNFTLKIRSTKLEDSAMYFCASSVGFATGPYEQYFGPGTRLTVT.

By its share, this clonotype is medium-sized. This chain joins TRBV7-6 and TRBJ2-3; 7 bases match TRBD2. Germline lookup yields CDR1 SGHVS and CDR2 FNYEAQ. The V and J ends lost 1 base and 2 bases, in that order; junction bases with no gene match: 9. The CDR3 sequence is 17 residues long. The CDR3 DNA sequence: TGTGCCAGCAGCTTAGTTCCTAGCGGAGCCTCCACAGATACGCAGTATTTT. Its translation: CASSLVPSGASTDTQYF. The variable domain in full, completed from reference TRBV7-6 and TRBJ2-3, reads GAGVSQSPRYKVTKRGQDVALRCDPISGHVSLYWYRQALGQGPEFLTYFNYEAQQDKSGLPNDRFSAERPEGSISTLTIQRTEQRDSAMYRCASSLVPSGASTDTQYFGPGTRLTVL.

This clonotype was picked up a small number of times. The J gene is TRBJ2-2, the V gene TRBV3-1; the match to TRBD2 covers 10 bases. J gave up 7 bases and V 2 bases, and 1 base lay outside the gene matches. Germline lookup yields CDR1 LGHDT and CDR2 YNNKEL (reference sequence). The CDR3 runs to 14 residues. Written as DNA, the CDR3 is TGTGCCAGCAGCCAACTAGCGGGAGACGGGGAGCTGTTTTTT. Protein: CASSQLAGDGELFF.

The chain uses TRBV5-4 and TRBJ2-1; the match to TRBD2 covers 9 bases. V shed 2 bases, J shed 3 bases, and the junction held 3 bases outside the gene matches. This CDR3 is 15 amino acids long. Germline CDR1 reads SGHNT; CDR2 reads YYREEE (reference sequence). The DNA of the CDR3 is TGTGCCAGCAGCTTCCTTAGCGGGGGCTACAATGAGCAGTTCTTC. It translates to CASSFLSGGYNEQFF.

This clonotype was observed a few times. CDR3 sequence: CASSLEGSNSPLHF. CDR3 DNA sequence: TGCGCCAGCAGCTTGGAGGGCAGTAATTCACCCCTCCACTTT. This chain connects TRBV5-1 to TRBJ1-6; D unresolved. Trimming took off 0 bases at V and 6 bases at J, with 7 bases between the two ends. This CDR3 has 14 residues. Germline values: CDR1 SGHRS, CDR2 YFSETQ.

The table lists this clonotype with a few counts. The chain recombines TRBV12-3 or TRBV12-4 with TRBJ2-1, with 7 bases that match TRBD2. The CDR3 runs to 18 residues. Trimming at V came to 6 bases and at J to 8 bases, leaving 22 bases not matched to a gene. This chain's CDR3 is CASRSSGGGRRALYEQFF. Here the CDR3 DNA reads TGTGCCAGCAGGTCCTCCGGAGGCGGGAGAAGAGCTCTCTATGAGCAGTTCTTC.

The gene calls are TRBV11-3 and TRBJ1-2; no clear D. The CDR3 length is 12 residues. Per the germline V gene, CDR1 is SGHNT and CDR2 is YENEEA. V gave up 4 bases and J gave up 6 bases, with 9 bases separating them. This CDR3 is CASSSSPHGYTF. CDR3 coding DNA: TGTGCCAGCAGCTCCTCCCCGCATGGCTACACCTTC.

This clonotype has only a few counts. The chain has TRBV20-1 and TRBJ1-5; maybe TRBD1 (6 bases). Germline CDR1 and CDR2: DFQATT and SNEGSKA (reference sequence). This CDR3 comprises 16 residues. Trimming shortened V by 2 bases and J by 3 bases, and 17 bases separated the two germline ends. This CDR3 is CSARRGGPSFNQPQHF. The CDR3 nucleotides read TGCAGTGCTAGAAGAGGGGGGCCCTCGTTCAATCAGCCCCAGCATTTT.

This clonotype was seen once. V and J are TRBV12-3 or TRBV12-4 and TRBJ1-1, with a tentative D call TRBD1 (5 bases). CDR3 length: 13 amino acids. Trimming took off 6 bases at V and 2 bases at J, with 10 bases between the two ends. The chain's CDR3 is CASRGTENTEAFF. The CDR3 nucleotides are TGTGCCAGCAGAGGGACGGAAAACACTGAAGCTTTCTTT.

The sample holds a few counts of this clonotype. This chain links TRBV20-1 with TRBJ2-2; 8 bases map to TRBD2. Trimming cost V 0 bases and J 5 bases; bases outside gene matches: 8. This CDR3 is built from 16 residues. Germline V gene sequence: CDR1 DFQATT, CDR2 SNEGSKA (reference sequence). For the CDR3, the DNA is TGCAGTGCTAGAGATCCCGGGAGGGCGCGAACCGGGGAGCTGTTTTTT. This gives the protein CSARDPGRARTGELFF.

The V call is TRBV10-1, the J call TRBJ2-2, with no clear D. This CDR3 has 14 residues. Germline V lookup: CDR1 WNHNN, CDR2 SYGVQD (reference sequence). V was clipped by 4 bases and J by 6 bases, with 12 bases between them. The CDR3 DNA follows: TGCGCCAGCAGTGGGACGGCAGTGGCCGGGGAGCTGTTTTTT. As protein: CASSGTAVAGELFF.

CDR3 nucleotides: TGTGCCAGCAGTGAAGCGCTTTTAGCCAAAAACATTCAGTACTTC. Protein: CASSEALLAKNIQYF. The chain carries TRBV2 and TRBJ2-4, with D unclear. Germline values: CDR1 SNHLY, CDR2 FYNNEI. The CDR3 has 15 residues. V lost 0 bases and J lost 0, with 6 bases in between. Using reference TRBV2 and TRBJ2-4 for the parts outside the CDR3, the full variable domain is EPEVTQTPSHQVTQMGQEVILRCVPISNHLYFYWYRQILGQKVEFLVSFYNNEISEKSEIFDDQFSVERPDGSNFTLKIRSTKLEDSAMYFCASSEALLAKNIQYFGAGTRLSVL.

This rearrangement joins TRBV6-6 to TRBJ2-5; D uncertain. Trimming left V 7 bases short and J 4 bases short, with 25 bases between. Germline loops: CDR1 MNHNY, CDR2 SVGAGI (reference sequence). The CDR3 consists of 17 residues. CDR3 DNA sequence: TGTGCCAGCACTGAAAGCCTTAGGCGCGGAAGTGGAGAGACCCAGTACTTC. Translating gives CASTESLRRGSGETQYF.

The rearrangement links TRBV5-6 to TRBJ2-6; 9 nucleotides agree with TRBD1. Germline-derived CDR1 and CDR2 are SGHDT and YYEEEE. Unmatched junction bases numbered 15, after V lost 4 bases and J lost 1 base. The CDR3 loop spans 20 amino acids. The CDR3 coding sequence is TGTGCCAGCAGCCCCTGGGGATGGGACAGGGCACTATCTGGGGCCAACGTCCTGACTTTC. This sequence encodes CASSPWGWDRALSGANVLTF.

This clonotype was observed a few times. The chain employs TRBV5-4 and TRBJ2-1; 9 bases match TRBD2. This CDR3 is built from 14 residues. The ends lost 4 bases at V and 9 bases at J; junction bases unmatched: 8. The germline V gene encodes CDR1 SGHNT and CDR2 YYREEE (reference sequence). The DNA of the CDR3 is TGTGCCAGCAGCCACCCCCAGCGGGAGGTTGAGCAGTTCTTC. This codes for CASSHPQREVEQFF.

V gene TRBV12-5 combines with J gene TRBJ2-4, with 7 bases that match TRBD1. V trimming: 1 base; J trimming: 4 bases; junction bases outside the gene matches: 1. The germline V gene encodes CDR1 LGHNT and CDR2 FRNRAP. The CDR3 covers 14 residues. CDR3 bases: TGTGCTAGTGGTTTGGGACAGGGTAAAAACATTCAGTACTTC. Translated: CASGLGQGKNIQYF.

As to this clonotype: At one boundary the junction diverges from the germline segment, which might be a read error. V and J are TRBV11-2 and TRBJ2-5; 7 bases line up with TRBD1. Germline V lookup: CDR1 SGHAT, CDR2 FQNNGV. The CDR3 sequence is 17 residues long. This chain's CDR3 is CASSPSWSGTDQEAQYF. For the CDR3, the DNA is TGTGCCAGCAGCCCGTCTTGGTCCGGGACAGACCAAGAGGCCCAGTACTTC.

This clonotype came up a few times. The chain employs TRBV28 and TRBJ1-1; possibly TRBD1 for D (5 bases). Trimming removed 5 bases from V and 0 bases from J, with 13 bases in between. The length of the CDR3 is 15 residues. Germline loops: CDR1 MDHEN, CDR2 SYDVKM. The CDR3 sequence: CASSRPGLMNTEAFF. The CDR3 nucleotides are TGTGCCAGCAGTCGGCCAGGGCTCATGAACACTGAAGCTTTCTTT.

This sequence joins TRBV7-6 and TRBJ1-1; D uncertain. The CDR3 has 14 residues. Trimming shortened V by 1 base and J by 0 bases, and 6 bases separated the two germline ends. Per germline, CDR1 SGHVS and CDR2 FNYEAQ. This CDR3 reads CASSLEGVNTEAFF. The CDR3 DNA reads TGTGCCAGCAGCTTAGAAGGCGTGAACACTGAAGCTTTCTTT.

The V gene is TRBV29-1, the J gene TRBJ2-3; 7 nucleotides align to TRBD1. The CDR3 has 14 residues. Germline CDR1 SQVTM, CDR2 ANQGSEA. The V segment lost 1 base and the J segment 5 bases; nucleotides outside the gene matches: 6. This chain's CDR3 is CSVEATGVGDTQYF. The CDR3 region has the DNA TGCAGCGTTGAAGCCACAGGGGTTGGAGATACGCAGTATTTT.

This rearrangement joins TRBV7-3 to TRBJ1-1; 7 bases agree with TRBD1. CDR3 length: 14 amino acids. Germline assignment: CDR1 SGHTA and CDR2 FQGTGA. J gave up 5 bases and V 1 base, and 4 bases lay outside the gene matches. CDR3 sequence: CASSLRQGVTEAFF. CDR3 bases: TGTGCCAGCAGCTTAAGGCAGGGGGTAACTGAAGCTTTCTTT.

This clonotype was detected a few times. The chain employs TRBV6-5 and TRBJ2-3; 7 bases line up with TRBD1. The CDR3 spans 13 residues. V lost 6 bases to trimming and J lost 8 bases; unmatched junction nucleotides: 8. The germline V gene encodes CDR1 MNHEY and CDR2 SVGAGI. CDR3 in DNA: TGTGCCAGCAGCCGCGACAGGGATGGTACGCAGTATTTT. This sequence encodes CASSRDRDGTQYF.

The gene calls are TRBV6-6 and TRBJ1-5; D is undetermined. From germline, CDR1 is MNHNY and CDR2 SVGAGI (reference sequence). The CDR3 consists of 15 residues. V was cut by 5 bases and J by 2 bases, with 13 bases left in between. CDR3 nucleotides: TGTGCCAGCAGTAACATCGGAGACGGCAATCAGCCCCAGCATTTT. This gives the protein CASSNIGDGNQPQHF.